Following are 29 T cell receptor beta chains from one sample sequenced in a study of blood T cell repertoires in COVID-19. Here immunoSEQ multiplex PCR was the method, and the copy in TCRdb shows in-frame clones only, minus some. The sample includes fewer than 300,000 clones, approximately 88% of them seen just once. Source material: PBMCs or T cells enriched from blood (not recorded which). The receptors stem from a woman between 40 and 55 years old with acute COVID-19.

The CDR3 spells CASSTGFEGTEAFF. The CDR3 region has the DNA TGTGCCAGCAGCACCGGGTTCGAGGGCACTGAAGCTTTCTTT. The chain uses TRBV11-2 and TRBJ1-1, with D unresolved. CDR1 and CDR2 from the germline V gene are SGHAT and FQNNGV. Trimming pared 5 bases from V and 4 bases from J, leaving 14 bases between. CDR3 size: 14 residues.

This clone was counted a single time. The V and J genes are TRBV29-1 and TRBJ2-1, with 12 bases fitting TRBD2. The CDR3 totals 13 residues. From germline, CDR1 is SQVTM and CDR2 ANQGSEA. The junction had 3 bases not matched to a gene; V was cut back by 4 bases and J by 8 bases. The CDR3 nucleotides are TGCAGCGTTGGGGCTAGCGGGAGGGATGAGCAGTTCTTC. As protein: CSVGASGRDEQFF.

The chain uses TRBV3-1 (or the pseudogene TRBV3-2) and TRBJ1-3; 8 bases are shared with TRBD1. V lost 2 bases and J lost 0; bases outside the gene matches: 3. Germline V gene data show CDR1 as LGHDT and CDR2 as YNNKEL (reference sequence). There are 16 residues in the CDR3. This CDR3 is CASSQTGTGSGNTIYF. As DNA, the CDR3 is TGTGCCAGCAGCCAAACCGGGACAGGCTCTGGAAACACCATATATTTT.

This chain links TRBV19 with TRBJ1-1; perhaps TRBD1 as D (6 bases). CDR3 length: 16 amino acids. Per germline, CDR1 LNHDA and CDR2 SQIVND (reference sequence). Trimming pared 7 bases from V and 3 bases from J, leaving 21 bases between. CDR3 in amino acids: CASIISGRGRDTEAFF. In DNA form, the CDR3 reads TGTGCCAGTATCATTTCGGGCAGGGGAAGGGACACTGAAGCTTTCTTT.

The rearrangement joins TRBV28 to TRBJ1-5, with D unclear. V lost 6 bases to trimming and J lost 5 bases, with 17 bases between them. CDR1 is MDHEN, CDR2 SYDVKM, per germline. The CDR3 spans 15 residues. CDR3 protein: CASSIESLVYQPQHF. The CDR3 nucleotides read TGTGCCAGCAGCATAGAGTCCCTAGTATATCAGCCCCAGCATTTT.

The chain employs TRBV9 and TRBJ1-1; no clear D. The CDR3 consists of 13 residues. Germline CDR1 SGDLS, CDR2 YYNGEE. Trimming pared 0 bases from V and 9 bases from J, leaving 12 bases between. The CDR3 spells CASSVEVADKAFF. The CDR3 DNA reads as TGTGCCAGCAGCGTAGAGGTGGCAGACAAAGCTTTCTTT.

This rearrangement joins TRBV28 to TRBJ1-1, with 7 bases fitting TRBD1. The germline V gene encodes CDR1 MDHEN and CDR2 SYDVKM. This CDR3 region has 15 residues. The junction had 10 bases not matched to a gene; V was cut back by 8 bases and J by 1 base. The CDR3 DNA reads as TGTGCCAGCCCTCCCCCGGGACAGAGGAACACTGAAGCTTTCTTT. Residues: CASPPPGQRNTEAFF.

This CDR3 reads CASSPAGTVGSTDTQYF. The CDR3, as DNA: TGTGCCAGCAGCCCCGCCGGGACAGTCGGGAGCACAGATACGCAGTATTTT. The chain joins TRBV11-2 to TRBJ2-3; 7 nucleotides align to TRBD1. Germline V lookup: CDR1 SGHAT, CDR2 FQNNGV. Losses at the gene ends were 5 bases for V and 0 bases for J; bases not matched to a gene: 11. The CDR3 extends over 17 amino acids. Full variable domain (outside the CDR3, taken from reference TRBV11-2 and TRBJ2-3): EAGVAQSPRYKIIEKRQSVAFWCNPISGHATLYWYQQILGQGPKLLIQFQNNGVVDDSQLPKDRFSAERLKGVDSTLKIQPAKLEDSAVYLCASSPAGTVGSTDTQYFGPGTRLTVL.

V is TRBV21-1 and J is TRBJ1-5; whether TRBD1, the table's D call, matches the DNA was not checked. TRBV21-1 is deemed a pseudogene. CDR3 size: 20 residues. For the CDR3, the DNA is TGTGCCAGCAGCGGACGACAGGCCGCCCCACCGATTTATAGCAATCAGCCCCAGCATTTT. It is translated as CASSGRQAAPPIYSNQPQHF.

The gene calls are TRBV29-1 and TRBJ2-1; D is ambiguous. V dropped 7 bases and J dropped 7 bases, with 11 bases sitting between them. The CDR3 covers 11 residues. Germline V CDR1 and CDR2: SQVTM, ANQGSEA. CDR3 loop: CSGDWKNEQFF. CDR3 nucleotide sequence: TGCAGCGGAGACTGGAAGAATGAGCAGTTCTTC.

The DNA for the CDR3 is TGCGCCAGCAGCTTGGTTCCTAGAGGCACAGATACGCAGTATTTT. This sequence encodes CASSLVPRGTDTQYF. The gene calls are TRBV5-1 and TRBJ2-3, with D unresolved. CDR3 size: 15 residues. Germline lookup yields CDR1 SGHRS and CDR2 YFSETQ. Trimming removed 0 bases at V and 1 base at J, with 9 bases between.

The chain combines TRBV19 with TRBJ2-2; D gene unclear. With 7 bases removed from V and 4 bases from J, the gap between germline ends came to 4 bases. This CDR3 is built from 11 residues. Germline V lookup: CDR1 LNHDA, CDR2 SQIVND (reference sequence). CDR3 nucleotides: TGTGCCAGTATTAGCACCGGGGAGCTGTTTTTT. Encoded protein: CASISTGELFF.

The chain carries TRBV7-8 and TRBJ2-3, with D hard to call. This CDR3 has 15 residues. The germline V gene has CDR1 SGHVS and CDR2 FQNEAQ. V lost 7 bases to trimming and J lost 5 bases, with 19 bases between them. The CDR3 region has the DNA TGTGCCAGCAACAAACAAGGCGACTCGGTAGATACGCAGTATTTT. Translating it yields CASNKQGDSVDTQYF.

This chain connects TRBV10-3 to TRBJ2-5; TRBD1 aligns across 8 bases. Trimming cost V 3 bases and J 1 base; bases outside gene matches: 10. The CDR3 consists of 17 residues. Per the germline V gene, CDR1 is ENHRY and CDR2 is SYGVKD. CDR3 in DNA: TGTGCCATCAGTGATTTTTCCGACGGACAGGGCCAAGAGACCCAGTACTTC. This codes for CAISDFSDGQGQETQYF.

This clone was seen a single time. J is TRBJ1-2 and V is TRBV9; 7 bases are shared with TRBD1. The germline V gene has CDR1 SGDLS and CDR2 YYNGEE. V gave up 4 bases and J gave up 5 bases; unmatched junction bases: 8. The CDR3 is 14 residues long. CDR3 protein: CASSSTGTAYGYTF. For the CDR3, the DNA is TGTGCCAGCAGCTCCACCGGGACAGCTTATGGCTACACCTTC.

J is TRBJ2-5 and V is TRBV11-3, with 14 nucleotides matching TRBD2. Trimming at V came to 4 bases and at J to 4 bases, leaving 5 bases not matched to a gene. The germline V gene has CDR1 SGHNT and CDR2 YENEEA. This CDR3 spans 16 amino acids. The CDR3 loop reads CASSSGLAGALETQYF. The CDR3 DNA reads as TGTGCCAGCAGCTCGGGACTAGCGGGAGCGTTAGAGACCCAGTACTTC.

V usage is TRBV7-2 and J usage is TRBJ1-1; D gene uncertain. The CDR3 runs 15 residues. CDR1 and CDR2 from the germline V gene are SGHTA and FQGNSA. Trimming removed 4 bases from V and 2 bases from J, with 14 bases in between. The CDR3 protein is CASSSYRELNTEAFF. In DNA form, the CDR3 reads TGTGCCAGCAGCTCATACAGAGAACTTAACACTGAAGCTTTCTTT.

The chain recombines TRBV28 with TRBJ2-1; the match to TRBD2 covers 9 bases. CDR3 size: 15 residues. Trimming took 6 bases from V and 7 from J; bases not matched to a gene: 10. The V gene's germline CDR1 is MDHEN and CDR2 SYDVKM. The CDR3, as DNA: TGTGCCAGCAGCGACCCGGGGCTAGCGGGAAATGAGCAGTTCTTC. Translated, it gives CASSDPGLAGNEQFF.

CDR3 amino acids: CASQGDLNYTEAFF. In nucleotides, the CDR3 is TGTGCCAGCCAGGGGGACCTCAACTACACTGAAGCTTTCTTT. This sequence joins TRBV7-9 and TRBJ1-1, with TRBD1 matching over 7 bases. Trimming cost V 8 bases and J 3 bases; bases outside gene matches: 9. There are 14 residues in the CDR3. Germline CDR1 and CDR2: SEHNR and FQNEAQ (reference sequence).

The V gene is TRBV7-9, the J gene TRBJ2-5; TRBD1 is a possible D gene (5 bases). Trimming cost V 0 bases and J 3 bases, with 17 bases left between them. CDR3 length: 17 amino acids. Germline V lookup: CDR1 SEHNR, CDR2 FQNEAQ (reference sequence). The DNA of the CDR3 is TGTGCCAGCAGCTTAGCGCTCGAGACAGAGTTAAAAGAGACCCAGTACTTC. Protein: CASSLALETELKETQYF.

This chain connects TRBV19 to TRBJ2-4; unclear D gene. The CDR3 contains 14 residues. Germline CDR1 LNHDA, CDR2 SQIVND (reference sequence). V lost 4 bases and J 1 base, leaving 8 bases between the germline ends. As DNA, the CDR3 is TGTGCCAGTAGTACCCTAGTTGCCAAAAACATTCAGTACTTC. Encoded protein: CASSTLVAKNIQYF.

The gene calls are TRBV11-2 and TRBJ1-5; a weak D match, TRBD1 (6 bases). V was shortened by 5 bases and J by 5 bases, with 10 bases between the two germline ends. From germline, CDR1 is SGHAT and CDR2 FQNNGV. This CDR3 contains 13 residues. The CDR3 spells CASSRQVDQPQHF. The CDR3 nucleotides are TGTGCCAGCAGCAGACAGGTTGATCAGCCCCAGCATTTT.

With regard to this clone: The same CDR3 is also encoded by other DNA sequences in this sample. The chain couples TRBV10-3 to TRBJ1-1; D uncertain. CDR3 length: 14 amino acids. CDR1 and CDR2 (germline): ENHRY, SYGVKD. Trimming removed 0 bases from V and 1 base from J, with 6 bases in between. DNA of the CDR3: TGTGCCATCAGTGAGTCCCGACAGAACACTGAAGCTTTCTTT. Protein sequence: CAISESRQNTEAFF.

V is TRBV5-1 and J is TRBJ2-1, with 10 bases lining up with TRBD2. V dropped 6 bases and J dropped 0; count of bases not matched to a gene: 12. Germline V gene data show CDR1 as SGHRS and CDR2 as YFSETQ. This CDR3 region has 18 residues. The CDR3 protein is CASIRTSGGPPSYNEQFF. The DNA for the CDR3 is TGCGCCAGCATCCGGACTAGCGGAGGTCCCCCCTCCTACAATGAGCAGTTCTTC.

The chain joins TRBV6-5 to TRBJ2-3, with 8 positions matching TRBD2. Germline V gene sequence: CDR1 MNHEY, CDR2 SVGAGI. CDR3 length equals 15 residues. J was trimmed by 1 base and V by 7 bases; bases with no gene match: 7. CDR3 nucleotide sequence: TGTGCCAGCAAGGGAGCGGGACTAGGCACAGATACGCAGTATTTT. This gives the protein CASKGAGLGTDTQYF.

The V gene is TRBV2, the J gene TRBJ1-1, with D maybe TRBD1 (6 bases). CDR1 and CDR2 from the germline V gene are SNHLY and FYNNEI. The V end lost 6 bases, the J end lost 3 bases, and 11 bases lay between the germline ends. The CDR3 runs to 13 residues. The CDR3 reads CASRSDRYTEAFF. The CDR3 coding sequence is TGTGCCAGCAGGTCGGACAGATACACTGAAGCTTTCTTT.

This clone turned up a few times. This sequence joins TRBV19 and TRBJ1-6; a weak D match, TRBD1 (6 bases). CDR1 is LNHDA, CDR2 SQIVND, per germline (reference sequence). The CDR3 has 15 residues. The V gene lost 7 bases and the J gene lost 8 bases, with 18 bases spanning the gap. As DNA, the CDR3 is TGTGCCAGTACCCCGGGCAGGGGTTTCTATTCACCCCTCCACTTT. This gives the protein CASTPGRGFYSPLHF.

CDR3 nucleotides: TGTGCCAGTAGTATCGGACTAGCTCAGGCCGAGCAGTACTTC. It codes for CASSIGLAQAEQYF. This chain connects TRBV19 to TRBJ2-7, with 8 bases identical to TRBD2. Germline CDR1 and CDR2: LNHDA and SQIVND (reference sequence). The CDR3 contains 14 residues. V lost 3 bases to trimming and J lost 6 bases; unmatched junction nucleotides: 7.

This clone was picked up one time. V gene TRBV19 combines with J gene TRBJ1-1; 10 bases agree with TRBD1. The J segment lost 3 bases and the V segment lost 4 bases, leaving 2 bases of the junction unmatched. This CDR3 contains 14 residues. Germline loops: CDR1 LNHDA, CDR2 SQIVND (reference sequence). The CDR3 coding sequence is TGTGCCAGTAGTAGAGGACAGGGGGACACTGAAGCTTTCTTT. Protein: CASSRGQGDTEAFF.